This T cell receptor (beta chain) was sequenced for a study of T cells in Graves' hyperthyroidism and ophthalmopathy. Study-wide context: Blood was drawn when the patient was first diagnosed and still untreated.

The CDR3 is 19 amino acids. V lost 0 bases, J lost 0 bases, and 18 bases lay in between. Germline CDR1 and CDR2: LGHDT and YNNKEL (reference sequence). This clonotype came up many times. The antigen is undetermined. Study findings and constraints: Most thyroid clonotypes expanded above 0.001 appeared in blood too. A median around six months before onset, the model predicted ophthalmopathy.

Amplification of TCR beta CDR3 regions was performed using RNA transcripts as template. HTBI primers were used for first-round RT-PCR of the TCR CDR3. Each CDR3 protein is one row after TCRdb ran MiXCR on the multiplex PCR reads. The data show about 480,000 distinct CDR3 sequences, approximately 15% seen once. The sequenced sample was blood. The source is a young woman with Graves' hyperthyroidism. The chain combines TRBV3-1 with TRBJ2-1; D may be TRBD2 (6 bases). The chain's CDR3 is CASSQEVPGGASSYNEQFF. The CDR3 nucleotides are TGTGCCAGCAGCCAAGAAGTGCCCGGGGGAGCGAGCTCCTACAATGAGCAGTTCTTC.